A selection of T cell receptor beta chains follows, all from one sample in a study of blood T cell repertoires in COVID-19. Measured with immunoSEQ multiplex PCR; TCRdb has only the in-frame clones, and not every one. The sample yields fewer than 450,000 clones, more than 75% seen once. The source material was PBMCs or T cells enriched from blood (not recorded which). The receptors derive from a woman between 18 and 29 years old who had recovered from COVID-19. CDR3s include the opening cysteine and the closing phenylalanine or tryptophan. A D gene is named only where the DNA matches it firmly. Clone size, where shown, is once, few, many, or a class for clones that have expanded.

j_call v_call d_call clone_size cdr3_aa cdr3_nt
TRBJ2-2 TRBV28 NA NA CASSPRQVNTGELFF TGTGCCAGCAGCCCAAGACAGGTGAACACCGGGGAGCTGTTTTTT
TRBJ2-1 TRBV11-2 TRBD1 NA CASSLTGNKGNEQFF TGTGCCAGCAGCTTGACAGGGAATAAGGGAAATGAGCAGTTCTTC
TRBJ2-5 TRBV11-2 NA NA CASSLEGEGSSETQYF TGTGCCAGCAGCTTAGAAGGTGAAGGGAGCTCGGAGACCCAGTACTTC
TRBJ1-5 TRBV7-9 TRBD1 NA CASSQGGGNQPQHF TGTGCCAGCAGCCAGGGGGGTGGTAATCAGCCCCAGCATTTT
TRBJ2-1 TRBV4-2 TRBD2 NA CASSQEGPAGGQDEQFF TGTGCCAGCAGCCAAGAAGGGCCAGCGGGGGGGCAGGATGAGCAGTTCTTC
TRBJ1-2 TRBV21-1 NA NA CASSKGRKHSANYGYTF TGTGCCAGCAGCAAAGGGAGAAAACACTCCGCTAACTATGGCTACACCTTC
TRBJ1-5 TRBV27 NA NA CASSGRGQNQPQHF TGTGCCAGCTCCGGGCGGGGCCAGAATCAGCCCCAGCATTTT
TRBJ1-4 TRBV5-1 TRBD1 NA CASSSGQGYNEKLFF TGCGCCAGCAGCTCCGGACAGGGTTATAATGAAAAACTGTTTTTT
TRBJ2-5 TRBV6-5 TRBD2 NA CASSLAGGPQETQYF TGTGCCAGCAGTCTAGCGGGGGGGCCCCAAGAGACCCAGTACTTC
TRBJ2-7 TRBV7-9 TRBD2 NA CASSFTSGLAGGPHEQYF TGTGCCAGCAGCTTCACCTCAGGACTAGCGGGGGGCCCCCACGAGCAGTACTTC
TRBJ1-2 TRBV7-9 TRBD1 NA CASSWGQGPLDGYTF TGTGCCAGCAGCTGGGGACAGGGGCCGCTGGATGGCTACACCTTC
TRBJ2-5 TRBV5-6 NA NA CASSLDTQETQYF TGTGCCAGCAGCCTGGACACCCAAGAGACCCAGTACTTC
TRBJ2-1 TRBV4-1 TRBD2 NA CASSQIPDTSGGTPNEQFF TGCGCCAGCAGCCAGATCCCCGATACTAGCGGGGGGACCCCAAATGAGCAGTTCTTC
TRBJ1-2 TRBV29-1 NA once CSPGEGYGYTF TGCAGCCCTGGAGAGGGATATGGCTACACCTTC
TRBJ2-7 TRBV5-5 NA NA CASSHSYEQYF TGTGCCAGCAGCCACTCCTACGAGCAGTACTTC
TRBJ1-2 TRBV28 NA NA CASRPGSVDDYGYTF TGTGCCAGCAGGCCCGGGTCGGTGGATGACTATGGCTACACCTTC
TRBJ2-3 TRBV29-1 TRBD2 NA CSVEASGATDTQYF TGCAGCGTTGAGGCTAGCGGGGCAACAGATACGCAGTATTTT
TRBJ1-1 TRBV6-1 TRBD1 NA CASSETGAHTEAFF TGTGCCAGCAGTGAGACAGGGGCCCACACTGAAGCTTTCTTT
TRBJ1-4 TRBV11-3 TRBD1 NA CASSLARGLTNEKLFF TGTGCCAGCAGCTTAGCCAGGGGGTTGACTAATGAAAAACTGTTTTTT
TRBJ1-5 TRBV6-2/TRBV6-3 TRBD1 once CASSWQGDYSNQPQHF TGTGCCAGCAGTTGGCAGGGGGATTATAGCAATCAGCCCCAGCATTTT
TRBJ1-4 TRBV30 TRBD1 NA CAWSPTRTGAFLEKLFF TGTGCCTGGAGTCCAACACGGACAGGGGCCTTCCTTGAAAAACTGTTTTTT
TRBJ1-5 TRBV2 TRBD1 NA CASSTSAGTEYQPQHF TGTGCCAGCAGTACCTCCGCTGGGACAGAATATCAGCCCCAGCATTTT
TRBJ2-2 TRBV5-1 NA NA CASSLVAGLGTGELFF TGCGCCAGCAGCTTGGTGGCAGGGTTAGGCACCGGGGAGCTGTTTTTT
TRBJ2-1 TRBV24-1 TRBD1 once CATSERGLGEQFF TGTGCCACCAGTGAAAGGGGGCTTGGTGAGCAGTTCTTC
TRBJ1-1 TRBV5-4 NA NA CASSLRGGVGTEAFF TGTGCCAGCAGCTTGAGGGGAGGGGTGGGCACTGAAGCTTTCTTT
TRBJ1-4 TRBV29-1 NA NA CSVCSVGGREKLFF TGCAGCGTTTGTTCGGTCGGGGGGCGAGAAAAACTGTTTTTT
TRBJ2-2 TRBV6-5 TRBD1 NA CASSYSQGAIGELFF TGTGCCAGCAGTTATAGTCAGGGGGCCATCGGGGAGCTGTTTTTT
TRBJ1-3 TRBV29-1 TRBD1 few CSGAQGHSGNTIYF TGCAGCGGTGCACAGGGGCACTCTGGAAACACCATATATTTT
TRBJ1-4 TRBV20-1 NA NA CSARTEEKLFF TGCAGTGCTAGAACAGAGGAAAAACTGTTTTTT
TRBJ2-7 TRBV18 TRBD2 NA CASSVLAGGNYEQYF TGTGCCAGCTCAGTCCTAGCGGGGGGCAACTACGAGCAGTACTTC
TRBJ2-7 TRBV30 TRBD2 NA CAWSVAGGSYEQYF TGTGCCTGGAGTGTAGCGGGGGGGAGTTACGAGCAGTACTTC
TRBJ2-7 TRBV4-1 TRBD1 NA CASSPGRTGQDYYEQYF TGCGCCAGCAGCCCAGGACGAACGGGACAGGATTACTACGAGCAGTACTTC
TRBJ1-1 TRBV4-1 NA NA CASSHLKESGTEAFF TGCGCCAGCAGCCACCTTAAAGAGTCGGGCACTGAAGCTTTCTTT
TRBJ1-1 TRBV30 NA NA CAWSSIRAMNTEAFF TGTGCCTGGAGTAGTATCAGGGCGATGAACACTGAAGCTTTCTTT
TRBJ2-7 TRBV11-2 TRBD2 once CASSLDTSGGYSYEQYF TGTGCCAGCAGCTTAGATACAAGCGGGGGCTACTCCTACGAGCAGTACTTC
TRBJ1-2 TRBV29-1 TRBD1 NA CSFDRGEGGYTF TGCAGCTTCGACAGGGGGGAGGGTGGCTACACCTTC
TRBJ1-2 TRBV29-1 NA NA CSVVEGTYGYTF TGCAGCGTTGTCGAGGGTACCTATGGCTACACCTTC
TRBJ1-1 TRBV6-5 NA NA CASSYGGAMNTEAFF TGTGCCAGCAGTTACGGAGGGGCAATGAACACTGAAGCTTTCTTT
TRBJ2-2 TRBV19 TRBD1 NA CASSSTTGQGYTGELFF TGTGCCAGTAGTAGTACAACGGGACAGGGGTATACCGGGGAGCTGTTTTTT
TRBJ2-1 TRBV10-3 NA NA CAISETSSSYNEQFF TGTGCCATCAGTGAGACATCCAGCTCCTACAATGAGCAGTTCTTC
TRBJ1-2 TRBV18 NA once CASSPNGQAGYGYTF TGTGCCAGCTCACCAAATGGCCAAGCGGGCTATGGCTACACCTTC
TRBJ2-1 TRBV6-5 TRBD2 NA CASSRTSGTNNEQFF TGTGCCAGCAGTCGGACTAGCGGAACTAACAATGAGCAGTTCTTC
TRBJ2-3 TRBV9 TRBD1 NA CASSVVGGAGDTQYF TGTGCCAGCAGCGTAGTAGGGGGCGCGGGAGATACGCAGTATTTT
TRBJ1-1 TRBV9 NA NA CASSVEQGSEAFF TGTGCCAGCAGCGTAGAACAGGGCTCTGAAGCTTTCTTT
TRBJ2-1 TRBV15 NA NA CATSSGDWNEQFF TGTGCCACCAGCAGCGGGGACTGGAATGAGCAGTTCTTC
TRBJ2-1 TRBV7-9 TRBD1 NA CASSLGDRADEQFF TGTGCCAGCAGCTTAGGGGACAGGGCTGATGAGCAGTTCTTC
TRBJ2-7 TRBV6-1 NA NA CASSERRSEQYF TGTGCCAGCAGTGAAAGGAGGAGCGAGCAGTACTTC
TRBJ1-5 TRBV6-5 TRBD1 NA CASKPGQGNNQPQHF TGTGCCAGCAAACCGGGACAGGGCAACAATCAGCCCCAGCATTTT
TRBJ1-1 TRBV27 NA NA CASSYRPDTEAFF TGTGCCAGCAGTTACCGTCCGGACACTGAAGCTTTCTTT
TRBJ1-2 TRBV30 TRBD1 NA CAWSGDRSSDYGYTF TGTGCCTGGAGTGGGGACAGGTCCTCAGACTATGGCTACACCTTC